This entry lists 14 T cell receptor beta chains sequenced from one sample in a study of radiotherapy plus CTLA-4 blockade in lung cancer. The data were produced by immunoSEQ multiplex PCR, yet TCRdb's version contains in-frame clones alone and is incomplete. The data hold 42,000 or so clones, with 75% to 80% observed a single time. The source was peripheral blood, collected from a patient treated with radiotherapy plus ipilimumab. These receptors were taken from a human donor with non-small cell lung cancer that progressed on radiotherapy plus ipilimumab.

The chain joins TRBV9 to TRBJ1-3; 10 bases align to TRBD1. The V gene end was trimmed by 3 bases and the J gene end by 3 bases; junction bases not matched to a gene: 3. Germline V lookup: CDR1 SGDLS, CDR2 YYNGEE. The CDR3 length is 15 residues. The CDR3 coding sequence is TGTGCCAGCAGCGCAGGACAGGGGGATGGAAACACCATATATTTT. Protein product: CASSAGQGDGNTIYF. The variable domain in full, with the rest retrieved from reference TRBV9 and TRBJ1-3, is DSGVTQTPKHLITATGQRVTLRCSPRSGDLSVYWYQQSLDQGLQFLIQYYNGEERAKGNILERFSAQQFPDLHSELNLSSLELGDSALYFCASSAGQGDGNTIYFGEGSWLTVV.

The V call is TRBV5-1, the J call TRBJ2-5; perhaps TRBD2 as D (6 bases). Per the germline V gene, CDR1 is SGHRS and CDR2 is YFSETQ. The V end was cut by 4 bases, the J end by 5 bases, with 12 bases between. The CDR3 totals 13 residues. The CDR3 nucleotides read TGCGCCAGCAGCCCCGGAGGGCGGGAGACCCAGTACTTC. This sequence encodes CASSPGGRETQYF.

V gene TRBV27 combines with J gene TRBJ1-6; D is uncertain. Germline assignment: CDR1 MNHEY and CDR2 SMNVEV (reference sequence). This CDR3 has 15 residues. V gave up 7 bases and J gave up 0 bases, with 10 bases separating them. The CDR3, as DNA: TGTGCCAGCACTTCGGGTAGCTCCTATAATTCACCCCTCCACTTT. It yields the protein CASTSGSSYNSPLHF.

In nucleotides, the CDR3 is TGTGCCAGCAGTGAAGTAAGGTTGGGGGGAGAGACCCAGTACTTC. Its translation is CASSEVRLGGETQYF. The chain uses TRBV6-1 and TRBJ2-5; possibly TRBD2 for D (6 bases). Germline V gene data show CDR1 as MNHNS and CDR2 as SASEGT. This CDR3 region has 15 residues. V lost 1 base and J lost 4, with 13 bases in between.

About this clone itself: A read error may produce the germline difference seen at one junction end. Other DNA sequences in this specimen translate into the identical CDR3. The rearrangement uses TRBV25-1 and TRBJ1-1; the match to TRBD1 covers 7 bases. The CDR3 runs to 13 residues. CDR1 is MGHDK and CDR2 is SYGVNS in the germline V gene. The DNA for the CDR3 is TGTGCCAGCAGTATACAGGGGTACACTGAGGCTTTCTTT. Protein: CASSIQGYTEAFF.

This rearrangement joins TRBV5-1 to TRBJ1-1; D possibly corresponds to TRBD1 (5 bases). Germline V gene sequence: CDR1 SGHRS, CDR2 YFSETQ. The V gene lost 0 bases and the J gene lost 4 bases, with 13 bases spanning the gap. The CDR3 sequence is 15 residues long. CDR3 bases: TGCGCCAGCAGCTTGGAGGCGGGGGTAGGCACTGAAGCTTTCTTT. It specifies CASSLEAGVGTEAFF.

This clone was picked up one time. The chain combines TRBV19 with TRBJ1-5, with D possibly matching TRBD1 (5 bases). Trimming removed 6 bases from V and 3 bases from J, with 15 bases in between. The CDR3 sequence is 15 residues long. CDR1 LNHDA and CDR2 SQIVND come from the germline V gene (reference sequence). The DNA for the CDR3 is TGTGCCAGTAGAGGCTCCGACAGCCTCAATCAGCCCCAGCATTTT. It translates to CASRGSDSLNQPQHF.

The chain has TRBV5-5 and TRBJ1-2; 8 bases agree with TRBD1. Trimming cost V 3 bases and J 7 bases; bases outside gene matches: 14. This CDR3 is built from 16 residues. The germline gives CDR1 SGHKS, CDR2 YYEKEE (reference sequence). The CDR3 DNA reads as TGTGCCAGCAGCTATGAGAATACAGGGGGAGCTATTGGCTACACCTTC. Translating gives CASSYENTGGAIGYTF.

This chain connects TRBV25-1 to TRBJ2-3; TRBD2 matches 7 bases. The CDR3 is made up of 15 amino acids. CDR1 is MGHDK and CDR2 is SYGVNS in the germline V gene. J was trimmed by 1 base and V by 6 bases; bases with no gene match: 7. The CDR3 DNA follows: TGTGCCAGCAGCTTAGACGCGGGGGGCACAGATACGCAGTATTTT. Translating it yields CASSLDAGGTDTQYF. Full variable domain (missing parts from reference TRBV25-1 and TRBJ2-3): EADIYQTPRYLVIGTGKKITLECSQTMGHDKMYWYQQDPGMELHLIHYSYGVNSTEKGDLSSESTVSRIRTEHFPLTLESARPSHTSQYLCASSLDAGGTDTQYFGPGTRLTVL.

This CDR3 is CASSQTAYNSPLHF. CDR3 sequence (DNA): TGTGCCAGCAGCCAGACAGCCTATAATTCACCCCTCCACTTT. The J gene is TRBJ1-6, the V gene TRBV9; tentatively, D is TRBD1 (5 bases). The CDR3 extends over 14 amino acids. CDR1 and CDR2 (germline): SGDLS, YYNGEE. Deletions cut 4 bases from V and 2 bases from J, with 7 bases between.

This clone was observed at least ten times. The chain's CDR3 is CASSPPPGQGIETQYF. The CDR3 region has the DNA TGTGCCAGCAGCCCACCACCGGGACAGGGGATAGAGACCCAGTACTTC. The rearrangement links TRBV7-2 to TRBJ2-5; TRBD1 matches at 10 bases. This CDR3 is 16 amino acids long. Germline assignment: CDR1 SGHTA and CDR2 FQGNSA. V dropped 5 bases and J dropped 4; count of bases not matched to a gene: 10. The full variable domain, in which reference TRBV7-2 and TRBJ2-5 provide the parts outside the CDR3, is GAGVSQSPSNKVTEKGKDVELRCDPISGHTALYWYRQSLGQGLEFLIYFQGNSAPDKSGLPSDRFSAERTGGSVSTLTIQRTQQEDSAVYLCASSPPPGQGIETQYFGPGTRLLVL.

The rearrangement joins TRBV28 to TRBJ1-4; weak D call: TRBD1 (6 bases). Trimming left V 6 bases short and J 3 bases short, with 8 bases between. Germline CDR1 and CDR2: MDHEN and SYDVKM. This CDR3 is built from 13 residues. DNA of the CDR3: TGTGCCAGCAGGGGGGCTGCTAATGAAAAACTGTTTTTT. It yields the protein CASRGAANEKLFF. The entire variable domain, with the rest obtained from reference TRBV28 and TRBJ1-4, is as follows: DVKVTQSSRYLVKRTGEKVFLECVQDMDHENMFWYRQDPGLGLRLIYFSYDVKMKEKGDIPEGYSVSREKKERFSLILESASTNQTSMYLCASRGAANEKLFFGSGTQLSVL.

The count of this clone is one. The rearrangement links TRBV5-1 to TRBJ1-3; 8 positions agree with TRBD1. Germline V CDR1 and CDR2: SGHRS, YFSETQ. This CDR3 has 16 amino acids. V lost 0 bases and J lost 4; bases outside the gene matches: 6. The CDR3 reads CASSLAGQGSGNTIYF. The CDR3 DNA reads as TGCGCCAGCAGCTTGGCCGGACAGGGTTCGGGAAACACCATATATTTT.

Written as DNA, the CDR3 is TGTGCCATGGGGAGCGGGGCAGCGATCCACAATGAGCAGTTCTTC. It is translated as CAMGSGAAIHNEQFF. The V and J genes are TRBV10-3 and TRBJ2-1, with TRBD2 identical over 7 bases. The germline V gene encodes CDR1 ENHRY and CDR2 SYGVKD. The V segment lost 9 bases and the J segment 5 bases; nucleotides outside the gene matches: 13. This CDR3 is 15 amino acids long.